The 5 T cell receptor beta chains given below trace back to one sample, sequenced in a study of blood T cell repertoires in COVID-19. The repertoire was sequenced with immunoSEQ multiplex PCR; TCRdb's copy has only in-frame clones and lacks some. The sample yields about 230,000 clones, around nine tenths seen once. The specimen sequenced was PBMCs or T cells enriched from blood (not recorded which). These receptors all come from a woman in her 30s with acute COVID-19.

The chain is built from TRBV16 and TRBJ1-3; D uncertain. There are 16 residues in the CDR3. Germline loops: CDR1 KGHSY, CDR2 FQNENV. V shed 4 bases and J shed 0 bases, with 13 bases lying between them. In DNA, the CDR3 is TGTGCCAGCAGCCCGGCACTCCGGGACTCTGGAAACACCATATATTTT. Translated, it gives CASSPALRDSGNTIYF.

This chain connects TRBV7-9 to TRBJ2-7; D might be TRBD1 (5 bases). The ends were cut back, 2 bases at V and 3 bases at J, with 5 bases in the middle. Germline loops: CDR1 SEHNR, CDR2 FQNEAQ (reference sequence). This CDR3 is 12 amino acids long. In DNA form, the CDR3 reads TGTGCCAGCAGCTTACAGGGCTACGAGCAGTACTTC. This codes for CASSLQGYEQYF. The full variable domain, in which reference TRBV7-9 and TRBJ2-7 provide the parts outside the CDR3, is DTGVSQNPRHKITKRGQNVTFRCDPISEHNRLYWYRQTLGQGPEFLTYFQNEAQLEKSRLLSDRFSAERPKGSFSTLEIQRTEQGDSAMYLCASSLQGYEQYFGPGTRLTVT.

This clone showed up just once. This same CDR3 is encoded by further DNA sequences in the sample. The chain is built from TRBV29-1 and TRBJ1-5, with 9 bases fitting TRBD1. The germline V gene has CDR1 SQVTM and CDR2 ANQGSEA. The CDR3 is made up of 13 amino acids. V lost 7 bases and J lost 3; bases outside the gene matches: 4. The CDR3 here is CSAGDRDNQPQHF. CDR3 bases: TGCAGCGCTGGGGACAGGGACAATCAGCCCCAGCATTTT.

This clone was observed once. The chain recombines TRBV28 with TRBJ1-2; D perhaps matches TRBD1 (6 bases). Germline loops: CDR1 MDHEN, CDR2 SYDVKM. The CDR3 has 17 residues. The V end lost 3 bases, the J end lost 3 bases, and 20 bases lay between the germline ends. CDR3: CASSLGGATEEYYGYTF. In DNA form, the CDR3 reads TGTGCCAGCAGTTTGGGGGGGGCTACCGAGGAGTACTATGGCTACACCTTC.

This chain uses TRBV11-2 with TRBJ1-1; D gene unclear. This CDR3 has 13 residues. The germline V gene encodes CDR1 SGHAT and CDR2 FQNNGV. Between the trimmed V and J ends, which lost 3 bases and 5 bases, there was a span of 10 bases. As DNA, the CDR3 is TGTGCCAGCAGCTTGGGAGGGAGGACTGAAGCTTTCTTT. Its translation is CASSLGGRTEAFF.